What follows describes a single T cell receptor beta chain. The sample originates from a study of blood T cell repertoires in COVID-19. Across the whole study: COVID-19 samples collected from the United States, Italy and Spain covered acute and convalescent phases.

Per the original data handling: Amplifying reference gene primers gave estimates of nucleated cell counts. Repertoires were generated with immunoSEQ multiplex PCR, while TCRdb's copy carries only in-frame clones and drops some. The DNA gave D and trimming, while V, J and clone size come from that table. The sample lists 130,000 to 150,000 clones, roughly 89% seen once, with just under 0.95% in the top ten. The TCR sequence derives from a woman between 50 and 59 years old with acute or convalescent COVID-19. The sequenced sample consisted of peripheral blood.

CDR3 amino acids: CASSLAQTSPPGEQFF. Written as DNA, the CDR3 is TGCGCCAGCAGCTTGGCTCAAACTAGTCCCCCGGGTGAGCAGTTCTTC. The chain links TRBV5-1 to TRBJ2-1; the D gene is possibly TRBD2 (5 bases). CDR3 length: 16 amino acids. Trimming pared 0 bases from V and 9 bases from J, leaving 19 bases between. Germline loops: CDR1 SGHRS, CDR2 YFSETQ.